Listed here are 14 T cell receptor beta chains from one sample, sequenced in a study of neurological immune-mediated disorders. TCRdb reprocessed the 5' RACE reads with MiXCR, giving one entry per CDR3 protein. The sample shows tens of thousands of distinct CDR3 sequences, about 25% of them seen only once. The sample was PBMCs. Receptors were obtained from a woman in her sixties or seventies in good health.

This clonotype occurred many times. The V and J genes are TRBV5-1 and TRBJ2-1; D call uncertain. Deletions cut 0 bases from V and 5 bases from J, with 6 bases between. This CDR3 has 13 amino acids. Germline-derived CDR1 and CDR2 are SGHRS and YFSETQ. Written as DNA, the CDR3 is TGCGCCAGCAGCTTGGCCGGACACAATGAGCAGTTCTTC. It is translated as CASSLAGHNEQFF.

The DNA for the CDR3 is TGTGCCATCAGGGGCCGACAGAATCCCTACGAGCAGTACTTC. Translating gives CAIRGRQNPYEQYF. The chain links TRBV10-3 to TRBJ2-7; TRBD1 is a possible D gene (5 bases). From germline, CDR1 is ENHRY and CDR2 SYGVKD. Trimming pared 6 bases from V and 2 bases from J, leaving 14 bases between. The CDR3 runs to 14 residues.

This clonotype was counted ten times or more. The chain uses TRBV7-8 and TRBJ2-5; D may match TRBD1 or TRBD2 (5 bases each). The CDR3 runs to 14 residues. The germline gives CDR1 SGHVS, CDR2 FQNEAQ. The ends were cut back, 5 bases at V and 9 bases at J, with 19 bases in the middle. The CDR3 sequence is CASSPSRAGLAQYF. CDR3 DNA: TGTGCCAGCAGCCCTAGCAGGGCCGGGTTGGCCCAGTACTTC.

By sample share, this clonotype is medium-sized. This rearrangement joins TRBV20-1 to TRBJ2-3; 8 bases align to TRBD2. With 1 base clipped from V and 5 bases from J, the junction kept 5 bases outside the gene matches. The CDR3 extends over 14 amino acids. Germline values: CDR1 DFQATT, CDR2 SNEGSKA (reference sequence). DNA for the CDR3: TGCAGTGCTAGAGCGGGAGGGCCTTTAGATACGCAGTATTTT. Residues: CSARAGGPLDTQYF.

The sample holds many counts of this clonotype. The J gene is TRBJ1-3, the V gene TRBV14; D not certain. This CDR3 spans 14 amino acids. V was clipped by 4 bases and J by 0 bases, with 7 bases between them. The germline CDR1 and CDR2 sequences are SGHDN and FVKESK. This chain's CDR3 is CASSPTVSGNTIYF. The CDR3 nucleotides read TGTGCCAGCAGCCCTACAGTCTCTGGAAACACCATATATTTT.

This clonotype has a count of ten or more. This sequence joins TRBV5-1 and TRBJ2-1, with D unresolved. Between the trimmed V and J ends, which lost 0 bases and 3 bases, there was a span of 7 bases. The CDR3 consists of 14 residues. CDR1 SGHRS and CDR2 YFSETQ come from the germline V gene. This CDR3 is CASSLDSLYNEQFF. In nucleotides, the CDR3 is TGCGCCAGCAGCTTGGATTCCCTCTACAATGAGCAGTTCTTC.

CDR3 in DNA: TGTGCCAGCAGCTTAGGGATCACTAGCGGGATAACCCAGTACTTC. This codes for CASSLGITSGITQYF. The J gene is TRBJ2-5, the V gene TRBV7-8, with 10 bases that match TRBD2. V trimming: 1 base; J trimming: 8 bases; junction bases outside the gene matches: 7. Germline assignment: CDR1 SGHVS and CDR2 FQNEAQ. The CDR3 extends over 15 amino acids. Full variable domain (missing parts from reference TRBV7-8 and TRBJ2-5): GAGVSQSPRYKVAKRGQDVALRCDPISGHVSLFWYQQALGQGPEFLTYFQNEAQLDKSGLPSDRFFAERPEGSVSTLKIQRTQQEDSAVYLCASSLGITSGITQYFGPGTRLLVL.

This clonotype was picked up many times. CDR3 DNA sequence: TGCAGTGCTACGACAGGTACCCGGGAGACCCAGTACTTC. Encoded protein: CSATTGTRETQYF. This chain links TRBV20-1 with TRBJ2-5; a weak D match, TRBD1 (6 bases). The germline V gene encodes CDR1 DFQATT and CDR2 SNEGSKA (reference sequence). V was pared by 4 bases and J by 5 bases, with 14 bases between. This CDR3 is 13 amino acids long.

This clonotype was detected many times. The rearrangement joins TRBV7-2 to TRBJ2-5; D is possibly TRBD1 (6 bases). This CDR3 contains 15 residues. Per the germline V gene, CDR1 is SGHTA and CDR2 is FQGNSA. The ends were cut back, 0 bases at V and 3 bases at J, with 11 bases in the middle. As DNA, the CDR3 is TGTGCCAGCAGCTTAGCCTCGACAGGCGAAGAGACCCAGTACTTC. This gives the protein CASSLASTGEETQYF.

This clonotype was observed many times. The chain couples TRBV7-2 to TRBJ2-5, with TRBD1 as a possible D gene (6 bases). CDR1 and CDR2 (germline): SGHTA, FQGNSA. This CDR3 comprises 13 residues. V was trimmed by 5 bases and J by 5 bases, leaving 12 bases between them. The CDR3 DNA sequence: TGTGCCAGCAGCCCCAGGGGTTTCGAGACCCAGTACTTC. Encoded protein: CASSPRGFETQYF.

This clonotype was observed at least ten times. This chain connects TRBV7-2 to TRBJ2-1, with 11 bases that match TRBD2. Trimming took 5 bases from V and 7 from J; bases not matched to a gene: 7. There are 15 residues in the CDR3. CDR1 is SGHTA and CDR2 is FQGNSA in the germline V gene. This chain's CDR3 is CASSNRASGRNEQFF. CDR3 bases: TGTGCCAGCAGCAACCGGGCTAGCGGGAGGAATGAGCAGTTCTTC.

This clonotype was observed a handful of times. The CDR3 nucleotides read TGTGCCAGCAGTTCTTGGACAGGGGGTTCCAGCAATCAGCCCCAGCATTTT. This sequence encodes CASSSWTGGSSNQPQHF. V and J are TRBV6-2 or TRBV6-3 and TRBJ1-5; 10 bases are a match to TRBD1. V shed 4 bases and J 1 base; nucleotides not matched to a gene: 7. Germline V lookup: CDR1 MNHEY, CDR2 SVGEGT. The CDR3 is made up of 17 amino acids.

This clonotype is deemed medium-sized (0.01 to 0.1%). V and J are TRBV20-1 and TRBJ2-5, with a possible D match to TRBD2 (5 bases). Germline V gene lookup returns CDR1 DFQATT and CDR2 SNEGSKA (reference sequence). Trimming removed 6 bases at V and 2 bases at J, with 13 bases between. The CDR3 is 13 residues long. The CDR3 DNA is TGCAGTGCGCGAAAAGGCGGGCAAGAGACCCAGTACTTC. Protein: CSARKGGQETQYF.

By frequency in the sample, this clonotype is medium-sized. This rearrangement joins TRBV20-1 to TRBJ2-1; 9 bases line up with TRBD1. Trimming took 5 bases from V and 7 from J; bases not matched to a gene: 12. CDR3 length: 15 residues. Germline V CDR1 and CDR2: DFQATT, SNEGSKA (reference sequence). CDR3 DNA: TGCAGTGCTGCCCCGGGGGACAGGGTCCATAATGAGCAGTTCTTC. Translating gives CSAAPGDRVHNEQFF.